These T cell receptor beta chains were read from a single sample in a study of radiation and T cells in renal cell carcinoma. Data came from immunoSEQ multiplex PCR; TCRdb stores just in-frame clones and leaves some out. The sample shows fewer than 80,000 clones, approximately 87% of them seen only once. The material was blood, obtained from a patient whose treatment included radiotherapy and nephrectomy. These receptors were taken from a woman aged 60-75 years with renal cell carcinoma. CDR3s include the opening cysteine and the closing phenylalanine or tryptophan. Fields, in order: D gene, V gene, J gene, CDR3 protein. D genes are given only for firm matches.

-	TRBV5-6	TRBJ2-5	CASSLEPQETQYF
TRBD2	TRBV30	TRBJ2-5	CAWSLGRGGKETQYF
-	TRBV6-1	TRBJ1-6	CASSWGGNSPLHF
-	TRBV5-1	TRBJ2-3	CASSSTSPTDTQYF
TRBD1	TRBV6-5	TRBJ1-1	CASSRDRENTEAFF
-	TRBV11-2	TRBJ1-3	CASSSGYGNTIYF
-	TRBV10-3	TRBJ2-7	CAIVTSNGEQYF
TRBD2	TRBV7-2	TRBJ2-1	CASCRDYYNEQFF
-	TRBV7-9	TRBJ1-2	CASSSQGRGIGGYTF
-	TRBV6-5	TRBJ1-1	CASSYSLGVEAFF
-	TRBV18	TRBJ2-1	CASSPRSEPEQFF
-	TRBV5-4	TRBJ2-7	CASSLELGEQYF
-	TRBV25-1	TRBJ2-2	CASSATFFAQTNTGELFF
-	TRBV6-1	TRBJ1-2	CASRHDGYGYTF
-	TRBV5-6	TRBJ2-5	CASTYPAYEAPQYF
-	TRBV21-1	TRBJ1-1	CASSKLSQWLDTEAFF
TRBD1	TRBV29-1	TRBJ2-5	CSARQGIGETQYF
TRBD1	TRBV11-1	TRBJ1-4	CASSVWTGETNEKLFF
TRBD1	TRBV28	TRBJ1-1	CASSLWDRGRTEAFF
-	TRBV9	TRBJ2-1	CASSVGGEPYNEQFF
-	TRBV4-1	TRBJ1-2	CASSQGQGYGRTFNGYTF
-	TRBV5-1	TRBJ1-4	CASSPQPSTATNEKLFF
TRBD1	TRBV5-5	TRBJ2-7	CASSLTGTGIYEQYF
-	TRBV5-6	TRBJ2-2	CASSLRLINTGELFF
-	TRBV2	TRBJ2-7	CASKLGGAKTYEQYF
-	TRBV19	TRBJ2-3	CASSIGYSSTDTQYF
TRBD2	TRBV5-1	TRBJ2-7	CASSLHIGDYYEQYF
TRBD2	TRBV27	TRBJ2-3	CASSYSGRPSDTQYF
-	TRBV7-2	TRBJ2-7	CASSLTGSSYEQYF
-	TRBV9	TRBJ2-7	CASSASNYEQYF
-	TRBV4-2	TRBJ1-2	CASSQLGAGFTGYTF
TRBD2	TRBV28	TRBJ2-7	CASSGTSGRVFSYEQYF
-	TRBV5-4	TRBJ1-1	CASSLETENEAFF